This TCR beta chain was observed in a study of shared clonotypes between healthy human individuals (dated by TCRdb to 2020 to 2021). Some background on the complete study: A couple of women and three men aged 18 to 49 years were included in the cohort. Per donor, three plates each were used for CD4 naive and CD4 memory, two for CD8 naive, and one for CD8 memory. The study deeply sequenced blood TCR repertoires of roughly five healthy adults to estimate repertoire size and the extent of clonotype sharing between individuals. Libraries were prepared and TCR repertoires were sequenced by different laboratories using diverse techniques, in order to increase sequencing depth and limit assay-specific biases. Each donor's leukapheresis produced roughly between roughly 0.85 and 10 billion PBMCs. Study-wide conclusions, independent of this receptor: Based on pairwise subsampling, the degree of clonotype sharing among donors was expected to be affected by sequencing depth. Compared with non-shared clonotypes, the clonotypes found in all four sorted-subset donors had higher generation probabilities. Because the study included only a small number of donors, the genetic and exposure-history diversity represented was limited. Sharing across a few donors was observed for about 5% of naive CD4, 3% to 3.5% of naive CD8, over 2% of memory CD4, and about 0.38% of memory CD8 clonotypes. Sampling was restricted to blood, and TCR repertoires in tissue are likely to differ from TCR repertoires in blood. Rarefaction of sorted-subset datasets indicated incomplete sequencing despite the large sequencing depth. Estimated clonotype richness was generally larger for naive than for memory subsets.

As for this clone: The specificity of this receptor is unknown. No much larger clonotype is one base removed from it; base qualities were not supplied.

The donors were healthy, HIV-negative adults who had no recently reported acute infections or vaccinations. Every donor was a Caucasian adult residing in Nashville, Tennessee, USA. CD4+ T cells were enriched through magnetic negative selection, after which naive cells were positively selected on CD45RA and the remaining negative fraction served as the memory subset. Blood was collected by leukapheresis, and PBMCs were isolated by Ficoll-Histopaque density gradient centrifugation and then cryopreserved in liquid nitrogen vapor phase. Purity and quantity of every magnetically sorted T cell population were checked by analytical flow cytometry. Genomic DNA was isolated from every sorted fraction and measured by UV absorbance on a Nanodrop 2000c. Cut back by 0 bases and 4 bases, the V and J ends lie 13 bases apart. CDR1 SGHNT and CDR2 YYREEE were looked up in the germline V gene (reference sequence). Taken from cysteine to phenylalanine, the CDR3 has 16 residues. Just the 48-base CDR3 DNA is kept, in frame starting at base 1.

Using the deep immunoSEQ assay, TCR CDR3 regions were amplified from genomic DNA by multiplex PCR. For each cell subset, the extracted genomic DNA was distributed evenly across all wells of several immunoSEQ 96-well plates, and each plate served as one replicate. Each replicate PCR for sorted subsets received roughly 200 ng genomic DNA, equal to around 32,000 T cell genomes. Purified libraries were measured with a Qubit 3.0 fluorometer, size-checked on a Bioanalyzer 2100, and measured again with the KAPA Library Quantification kit. Every immunoSEQ 96-well plate was sequenced on a dedicated single-read 150-cycle Illumina NextSeq 550 flow cell. Processing in the source paper ran as follows. Because the immunoSEQ output included only junctional sequences and no quality scores, the filtering could not be the same as the filtering used for full-length reads. Sequences were annotated with PyIR, a Python wrapper for IgBLAST v1.9, using IMGT germline references to assign V/J genes and CDR3. Any read was removed if the V/J assignment was weak (E-value above 1e-6), the CDR3 was missing, or the read contained stop codons, out-of-frame junctions, or ambiguous translated residues. V3J clonotypes were defined as sequences sharing the same inferred V gene, J gene, and CDR3 amino acid sequence. The percentage overlap between two repertoires was calculated by dividing the number of shared unique clonotypes by the size of the smaller repertoire. Repertoire richness was assessed with RTK rarefaction, the Chao1 estimator, and Recon v2.1 estimates of unobserved clonotypes. Generation probabilities for all TCRbeta clonotypes obtained by the gDNA method from four donors were computed using OLGA. TCRdb took this table from immuneACCESS and kept in-frame rearrangements with V and J called. Such tables lack part of the clones; where checked against another copy, unresolved V genes explain under half of the gap, and the rest is unexplained. From that table come the V and J calls and clone size; the DNA was used to work out D and trimming. The sample table holds approximately 2,000,000 clones, of which just under 95% were seen once. The ten largest clones take up approximately 0.39% of the sample.

Sequences were obtained from naive CD4+ T cells from PBMCs. The sample's cell subset or site, from its label and the paper: CD45RA+ positively selected. Recombination connected TRBV5-4 to TRBJ2-2; the D segment cannot be called with confidence. This TCR came from a man between 18 and 35 years old in good health. Some clones in this sample may be carry-over from other donors' samples. The nucleotide sequence reads as follows: TGTGCCAGCAGCTTGGGGATGGGCAGATCCACCGGGGAGCTGTTTTTT. Translated, this gives CASSLGMGRSTGELFF.